The 2 T cell receptor beta chains below come from one sample, sequenced in a study of PD-1 blockade in classical Hodgkin lymphoma. Some clones are missing from TCRdb's copy, which holds only in-frame ones; the method was immunoSEQ multiplex PCR. The table records about 97,000 clones, approximately 83% of them present only once. Patients all relapsed after autologous stem cell transplantation, and there was variation in brentuximab vedotin exposure. The input for sequencing was peripheral blood mononuclear cells (PBMCs), taken at baseline. The receptor source for this set is a human donor with classical Hodgkin lymphoma.

The genes are TRBV2 and TRBJ1-2; 7 positions match TRBD1. The CDR3 runs to 15 residues. V lost 6 bases and J lost 1; bases outside the gene matches: 8. The V gene's germline CDR1 is SNHLY and CDR2 FYNNEI. The CDR3 DNA is TGTGCCAGCAGGACCCCGGGACAGAGTAACTATGGCTACACCTTC. Translation gives CASRTPGQSNYGYTF.

The chain joins TRBV6-1 to TRBJ2-3, with 7 bases lining up with TRBD2. The ends lost 8 bases at V and 0 bases at J; junction bases unmatched: 5. The CDR3 extends over 14 amino acids. Germline V gives CDR1 MNHNS, CDR2 SASEGT. The CDR3 bases are TGTGCCAGCCGAGCGGGGACTAGCACAGATACGCAGTATTTT. It specifies CASRAGTSTDTQYF.